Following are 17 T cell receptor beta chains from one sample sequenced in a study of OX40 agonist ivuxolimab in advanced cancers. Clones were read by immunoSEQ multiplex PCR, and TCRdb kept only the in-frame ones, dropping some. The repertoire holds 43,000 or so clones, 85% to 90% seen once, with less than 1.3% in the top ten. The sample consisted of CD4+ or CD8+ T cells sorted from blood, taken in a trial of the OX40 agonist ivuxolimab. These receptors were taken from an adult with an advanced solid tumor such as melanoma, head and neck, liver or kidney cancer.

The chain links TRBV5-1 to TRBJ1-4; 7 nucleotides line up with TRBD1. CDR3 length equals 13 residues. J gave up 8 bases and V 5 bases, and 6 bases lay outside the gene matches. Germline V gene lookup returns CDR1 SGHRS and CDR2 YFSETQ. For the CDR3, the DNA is TGCGCCAGCAGGCCGACAGGGAGGGAAAAACTGTTTTTT. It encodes CASRPTGREKLFF.

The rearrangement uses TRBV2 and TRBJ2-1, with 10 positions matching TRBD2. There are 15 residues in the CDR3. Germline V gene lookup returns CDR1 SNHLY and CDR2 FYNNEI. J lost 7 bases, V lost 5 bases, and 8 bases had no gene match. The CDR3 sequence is CASSPSGSLVNEQFF. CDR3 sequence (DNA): TGTGCCAGCAGTCCTAGCGGGAGTCTAGTAAATGAGCAGTTCTTC.

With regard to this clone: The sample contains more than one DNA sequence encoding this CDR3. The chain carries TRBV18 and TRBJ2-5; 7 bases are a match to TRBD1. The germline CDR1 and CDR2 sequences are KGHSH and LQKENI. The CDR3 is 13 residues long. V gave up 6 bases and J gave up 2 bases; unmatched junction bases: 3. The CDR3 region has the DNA TGTGCCAGCTCTCTGGGACAGCAAGAGACCCAGTACTTC. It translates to CASSLGQQETQYF.

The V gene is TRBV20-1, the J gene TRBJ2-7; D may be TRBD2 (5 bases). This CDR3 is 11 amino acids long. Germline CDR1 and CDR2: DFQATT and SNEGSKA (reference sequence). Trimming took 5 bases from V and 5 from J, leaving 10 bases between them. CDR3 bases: TGCAGTGCTCAAGACGGGGACGAGCAGTACTTC. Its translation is CSAQDGDEQYF.

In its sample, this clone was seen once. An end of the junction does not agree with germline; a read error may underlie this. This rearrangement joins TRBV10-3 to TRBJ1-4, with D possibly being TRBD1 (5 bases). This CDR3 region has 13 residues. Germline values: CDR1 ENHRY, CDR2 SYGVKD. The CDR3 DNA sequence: TGTGCCACCAGTGACAGTTATAATGAAAAACTGTTTTTT. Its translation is CATSDSYNEKLFF.

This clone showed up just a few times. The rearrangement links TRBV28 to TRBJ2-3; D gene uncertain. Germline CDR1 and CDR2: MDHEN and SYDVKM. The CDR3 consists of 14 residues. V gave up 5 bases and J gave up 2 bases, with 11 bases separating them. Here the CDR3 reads CASSTVASTDTQYF. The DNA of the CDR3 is TGTGCCAGCAGTACCGTCGCGTCCACAGATACGCAGTATTTT.

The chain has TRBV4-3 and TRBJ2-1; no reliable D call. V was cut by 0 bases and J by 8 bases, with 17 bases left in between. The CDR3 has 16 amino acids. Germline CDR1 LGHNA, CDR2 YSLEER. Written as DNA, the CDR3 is TGCGCCAGCAGCCAAGAAGCGAGGAGCAAATTGGATGAGCAGTTCTTC. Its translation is CASSQEARSKLDEQFF.

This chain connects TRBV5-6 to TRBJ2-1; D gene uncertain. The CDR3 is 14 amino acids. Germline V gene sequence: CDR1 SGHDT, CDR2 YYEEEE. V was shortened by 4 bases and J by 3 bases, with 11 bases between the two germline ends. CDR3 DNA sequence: TGTGCCAGCAGCCCTTTTGGGTACTACAATGAGCAGTTCTTC. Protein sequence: CASSPFGYYNEQFF.

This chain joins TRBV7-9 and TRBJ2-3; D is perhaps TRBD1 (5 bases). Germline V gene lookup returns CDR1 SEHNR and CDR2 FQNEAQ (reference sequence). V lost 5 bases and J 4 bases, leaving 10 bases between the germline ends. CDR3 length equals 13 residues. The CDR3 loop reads CASSPGPPDTQYF. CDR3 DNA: TGTGCCAGCAGCCCAGGGCCTCCAGATACGCAGTATTTT.

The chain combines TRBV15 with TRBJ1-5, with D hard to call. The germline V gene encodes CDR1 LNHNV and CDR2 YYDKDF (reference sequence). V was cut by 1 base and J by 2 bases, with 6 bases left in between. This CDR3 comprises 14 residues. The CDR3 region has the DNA TGTGCCACCAGCAGAGTGGTCGGCAATCAGCCCCAGCATTTT. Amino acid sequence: CATSRVVGNQPQHF.

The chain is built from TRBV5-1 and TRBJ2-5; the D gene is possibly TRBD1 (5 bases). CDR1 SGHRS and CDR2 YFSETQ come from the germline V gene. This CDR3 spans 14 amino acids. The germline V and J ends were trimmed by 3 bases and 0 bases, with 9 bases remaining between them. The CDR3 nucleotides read TGCGCCAGCAGCTCCTCAGGGAACCAAGAGACCCAGTACTTC. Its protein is CASSSSGNQETQYF.

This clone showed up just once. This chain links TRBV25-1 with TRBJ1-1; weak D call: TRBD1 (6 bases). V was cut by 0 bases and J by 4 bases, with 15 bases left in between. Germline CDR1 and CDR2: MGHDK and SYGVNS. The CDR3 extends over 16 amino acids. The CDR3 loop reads CASSEYKGQGSTEAFF. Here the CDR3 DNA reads TGTGCCAGCAGTGAATATAAGGGCCAGGGGAGCACTGAAGCTTTCTTT.

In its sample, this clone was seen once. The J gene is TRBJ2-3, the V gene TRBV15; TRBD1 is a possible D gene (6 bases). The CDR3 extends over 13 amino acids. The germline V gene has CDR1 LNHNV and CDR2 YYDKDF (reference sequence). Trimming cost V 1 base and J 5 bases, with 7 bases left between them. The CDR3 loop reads CATSRGRGDTQYF. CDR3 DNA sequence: TGTGCCACCAGCAGAGGCAGGGGAGATACGCAGTATTTT.

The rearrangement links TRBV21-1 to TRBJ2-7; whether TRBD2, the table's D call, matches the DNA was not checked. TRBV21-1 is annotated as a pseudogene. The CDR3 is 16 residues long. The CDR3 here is CASSRQDWSRTYEQYF. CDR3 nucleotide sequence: TGTGCCAGCAGCCGGCAAGACTGGAGCCGTACCTACGAGCAGTACTTC.

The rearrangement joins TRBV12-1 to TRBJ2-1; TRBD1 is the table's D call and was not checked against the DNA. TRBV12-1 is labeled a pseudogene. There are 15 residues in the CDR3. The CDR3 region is CASSFLQGRLSEQFF. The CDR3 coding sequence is TGTGCCAGCAGCTTTCTGCAGGGCCGTTTGAGTGAGCAGTTCTTC.

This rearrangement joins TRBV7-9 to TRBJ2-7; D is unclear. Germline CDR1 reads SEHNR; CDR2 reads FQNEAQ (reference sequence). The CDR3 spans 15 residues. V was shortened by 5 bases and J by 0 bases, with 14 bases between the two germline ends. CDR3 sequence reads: CASSLLLRRSYEQYF. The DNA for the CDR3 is TGTGCCAGCAGCCTCCTCCTCCGACGCTCCTACGAGCAGTACTTC.

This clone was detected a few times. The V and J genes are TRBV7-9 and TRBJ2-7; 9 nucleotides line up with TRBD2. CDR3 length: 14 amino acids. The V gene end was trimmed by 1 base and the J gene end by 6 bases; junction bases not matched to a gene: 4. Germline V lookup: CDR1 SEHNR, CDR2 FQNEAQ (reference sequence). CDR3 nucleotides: TGTGCCAGCAGCTTAGAAGGACTAGCGCTCGAGCAGTACTTC. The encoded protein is CASSLEGLALEQYF.